This T cell receptor (beta chain) emerged from a study of cytomegalovirus exposure and HLA in healthy donors. Study observations and caveats: A few chains linked to CMV were shown in vitro to be specific for CMV antigens.

Primers for the PCR totalled 60 Vbeta and 13 Jbeta. Here immunoSEQ multiplex PCR was the method, and the copy in TCRdb shows in-frame clones only, minus some. The sample holds more than 140,000 clones; 75% are singletons and the top ten take 3% to 3.5%. Notes on this clone: Its antigen is still unknown.

The CDR3 has 13 residues. Between the trimmed V and J ends, which lost 4 bases and 0 bases, there was a span of 6 bases. CDR1 and CDR2 from the germline V gene are SNHLY and FYNNEI. The TCR sequence derives from a middle-aged man in good health and CMV-seronegative. The chain combines TRBV2 with TRBJ1-1; D remains ambiguous. Sequencing input: PBMCs. This chain's CDR3 is CASSVEVNTEAFF. CDR3 sequence (DNA): TGTGCCAGCAGTGTCGAGGTGAACACTGAAGCTTTCTTT.